This TCR beta chain was sequenced for a study of identical twins. Points from the study as a whole: A partial confounding effect on zero-insertion analyses could come from invariant MAIT and iNKT cells. Reduced insertions were recorded for abundant cord blood beta clonotypes, with no such pattern in memory repertoires.

Template switching added a universal primer binding site, and final cDNA carried unique molecular identifiers. One entry per CDR3 protein, called by TCRdb with MiXCR from the 5' RACE reads. This sample has approximately 680,000 distinct CDR3 sequences, with 7% to 7.5% found just once. Notes on this clonotype: Its antigen is as yet unknown.

The germline gives CDR1 DFQATT, CDR2 SNEGSKA (reference sequence). This CDR3 region has 15 residues. The germline V and J ends were trimmed by 4 bases and 2 bases, with 16 bases remaining between them. The sample was also reused in another study, on yellow fever vaccine responses in identical twins. That paper states: Reportedly, the T cell response mounted by twins to vaccine seemed partly convergent, partly personalized.

The source is a young woman in good health. The specimen sequenced was PBMCs. The V and J genes are TRBV20-1 and TRBJ2-3, with D perhaps TRBD2 (5 bases). This CDR3 is CSATQAEFATDTQYF. DNA for the CDR3: TGCAGTGCTACCCAAGCGGAGTTTGCCACAGATACGCAGTATTTT.